Given below is one T cell receptor (beta chain) in context. As yet, its antigen is unknown. Blood was collected once per donor into heparin, averaging around 0.11 L. Without exception, sorted populations had purity beyond 98%. This entry comes from a study of beta chain features in type 1 diabetes. Expressed TCRB transcripts were sequenced because the isolated RNA had all been reverse transcribed beforehand. Clones were read by immunoSEQ multiplex PCR, and TCRdb kept only the in-frame ones, dropping some. The sample has around 290,000 clones; 7.5% to 9.5% are singletons. Study findings and constraints: Here, the possible influence of HLA type (on TCRB rearrangement) remained unresolved.

Sequenced sample: central memory CD4+ T cells from blood. This clonotype originated in a woman younger than 30 in good health.

The CDR3 DNA sequence: TGTGCCAGCAGTAGAGACCAAGACACCGGGGAGCTGTTTTTT. Translated: CASSRDQDTGELFF. This chain joins TRBV2 and TRBJ2-2; no definite D call. The V gene lost 5 bases and the J gene lost 3 bases, with 10 bases spanning the gap. The CDR3 spans 14 residues. In germline, CDR1 is SNHLY, CDR2 FYNNEI.